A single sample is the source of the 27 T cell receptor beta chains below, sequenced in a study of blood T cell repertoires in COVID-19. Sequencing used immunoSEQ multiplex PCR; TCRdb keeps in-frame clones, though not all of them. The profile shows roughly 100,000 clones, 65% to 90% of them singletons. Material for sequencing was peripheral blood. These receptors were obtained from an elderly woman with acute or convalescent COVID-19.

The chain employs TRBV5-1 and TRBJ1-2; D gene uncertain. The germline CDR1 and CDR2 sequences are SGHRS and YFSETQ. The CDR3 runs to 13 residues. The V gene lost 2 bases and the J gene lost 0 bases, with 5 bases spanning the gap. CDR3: CASSLTANYGYTF. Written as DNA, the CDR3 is TGCGCCAGCAGCTTAACAGCTAACTATGGCTACACCTTC.

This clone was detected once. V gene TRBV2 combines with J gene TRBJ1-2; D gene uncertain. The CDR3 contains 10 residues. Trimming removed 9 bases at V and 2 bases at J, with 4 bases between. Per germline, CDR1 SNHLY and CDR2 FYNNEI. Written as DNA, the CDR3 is TGTGCCAGAGAGAACTATGGCTACACCTTC. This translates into CARENYGYTF.

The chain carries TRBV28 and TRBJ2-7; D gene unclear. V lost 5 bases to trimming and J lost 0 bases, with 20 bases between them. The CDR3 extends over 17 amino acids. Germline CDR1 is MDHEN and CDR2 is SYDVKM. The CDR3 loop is CASSPKRQSPSSYEQYF. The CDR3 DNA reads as TGTGCCAGCAGTCCAAAGCGCCAATCCCCGAGCTCCTACGAGCAGTACTTC.

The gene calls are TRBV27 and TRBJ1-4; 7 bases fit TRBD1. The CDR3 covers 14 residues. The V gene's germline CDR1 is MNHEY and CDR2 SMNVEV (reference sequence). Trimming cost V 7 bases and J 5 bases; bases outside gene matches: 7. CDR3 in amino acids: CASTGTAVNEKLFF. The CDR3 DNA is TGTGCCAGCACCGGGACAGCGGTCAATGAAAAACTGTTTTTT.

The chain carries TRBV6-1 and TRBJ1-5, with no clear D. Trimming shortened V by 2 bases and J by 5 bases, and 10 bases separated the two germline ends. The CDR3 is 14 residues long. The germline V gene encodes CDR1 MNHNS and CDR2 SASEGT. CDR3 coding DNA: TGTGCCAGCAGTGAAACCGGGAGCCATCAGCCCCAGCATTTT. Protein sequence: CASSETGSHQPQHF.

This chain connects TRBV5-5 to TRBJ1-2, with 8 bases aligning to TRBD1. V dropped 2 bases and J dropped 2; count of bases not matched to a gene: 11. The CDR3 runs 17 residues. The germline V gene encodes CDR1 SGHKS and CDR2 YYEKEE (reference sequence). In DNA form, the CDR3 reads TGTGCCAGCAGCTTTTCGACAGGGGAGTTTTCCAACTATGGCTACACCTTC. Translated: CASSFSTGEFSNYGYTF.

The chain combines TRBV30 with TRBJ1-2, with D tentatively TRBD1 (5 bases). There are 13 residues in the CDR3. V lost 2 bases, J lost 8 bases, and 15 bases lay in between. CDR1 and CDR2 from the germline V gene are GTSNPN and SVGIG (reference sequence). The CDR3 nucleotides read TGTGCCTGGAGTAACCCCCCAGGGCACGGCTACACCTTC. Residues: CAWSNPPGHGYTF.

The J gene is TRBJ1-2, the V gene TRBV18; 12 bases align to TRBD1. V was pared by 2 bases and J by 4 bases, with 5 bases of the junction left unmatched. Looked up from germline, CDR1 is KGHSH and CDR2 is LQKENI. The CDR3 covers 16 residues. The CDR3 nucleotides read TGTGCCAGCTCACCATCCGGGACAGGGGGCGTCTATGGCTACACCTTC. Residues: CASSPSGTGGVYGYTF. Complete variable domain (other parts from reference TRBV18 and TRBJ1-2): NAGVMQNPRHLVRRRGQEARLRCSPMKGHSHVYWYRQLPEEGLKFMVYLQKENIIDESGMPKERFSAEFPKEGPSILRIQQVVRGDSAAYFCASSPSGTGGVYGYTFGSGTRLTVV.

The CDR3 DNA sequence: TGCAGTGCTAGTGTTCTTCCAGGGGGAATCGGGGAGCTGTTTTTT. Translated, it gives CSASVLPGGIGELFF. The V and J genes are TRBV20-1 and TRBJ2-2; 7 nucleotides match TRBD1. The CDR3 length is 15 residues. Germline lookup yields CDR1 DFQATT and CDR2 SNEGSKA (reference sequence). V dropped 3 bases and J dropped 7; count of bases not matched to a gene: 11.

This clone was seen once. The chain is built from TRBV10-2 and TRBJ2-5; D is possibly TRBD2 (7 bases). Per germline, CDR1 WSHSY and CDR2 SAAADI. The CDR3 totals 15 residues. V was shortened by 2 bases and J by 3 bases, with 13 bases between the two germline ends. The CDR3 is CASSERGGGEETQYF. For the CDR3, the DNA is TGCGCCAGCAGTGAGAGGGGAGGGGGGGAAGAGACCCAGTACTTC.

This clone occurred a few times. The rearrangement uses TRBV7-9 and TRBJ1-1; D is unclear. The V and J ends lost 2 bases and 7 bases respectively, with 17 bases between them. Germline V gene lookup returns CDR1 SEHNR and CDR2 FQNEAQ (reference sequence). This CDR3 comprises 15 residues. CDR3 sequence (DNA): TGTGCCAGCAGCTTATTCCGAGGTTCCATAGGTGAAGCTTTCTTT. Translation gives CASSLFRGSIGEAFF.

This chain's CDR3 is CASSLGGRLNEQFF. Here the CDR3 DNA reads TGTGCCAGCAGCTTGGGGGGGCGCCTCAATGAGCAGTTCTTC. The chain joins TRBV7-8 to TRBJ2-1, with D maybe TRBD2 (7 bases). Trimming left V 3 bases short and J 6 bases short, with 12 bases between. The CDR3 consists of 14 residues. CDR1 is SGHVS, CDR2 FQNEAQ, per germline.

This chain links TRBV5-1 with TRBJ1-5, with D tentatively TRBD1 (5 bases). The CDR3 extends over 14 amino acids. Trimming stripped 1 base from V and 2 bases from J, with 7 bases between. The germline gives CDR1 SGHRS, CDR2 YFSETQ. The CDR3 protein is CASSLSGGNQPQHF. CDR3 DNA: TGCGCCAGCAGCTTGTCGGGGGGCAATCAGCCCCAGCATTTT.

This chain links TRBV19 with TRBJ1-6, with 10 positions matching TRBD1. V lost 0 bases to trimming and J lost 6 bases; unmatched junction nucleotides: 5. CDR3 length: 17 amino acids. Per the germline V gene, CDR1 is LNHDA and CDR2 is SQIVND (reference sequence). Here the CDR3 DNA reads TGTGCCAGTAGTATAGAGTGGCGGACAGGGGGTAATTCACCCCTCCACTTT. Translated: CASSIEWRTGGNSPLHF.

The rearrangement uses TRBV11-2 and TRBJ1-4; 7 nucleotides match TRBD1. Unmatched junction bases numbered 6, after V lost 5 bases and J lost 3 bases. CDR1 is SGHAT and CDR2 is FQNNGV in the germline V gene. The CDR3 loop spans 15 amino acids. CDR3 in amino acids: CASSEAGTANEKLFF. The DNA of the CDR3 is TGTGCCAGCAGCGAGGCCGGGACAGCTAATGAAAAACTGTTTTTT.

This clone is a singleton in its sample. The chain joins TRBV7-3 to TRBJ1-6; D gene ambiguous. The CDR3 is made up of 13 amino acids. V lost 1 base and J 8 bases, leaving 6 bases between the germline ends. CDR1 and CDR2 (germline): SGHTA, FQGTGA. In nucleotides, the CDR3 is TGTGCCAGCAGCTTAAGCGGGGATTCACCCCTCCACTTT. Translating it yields CASSLSGDSPLHF.

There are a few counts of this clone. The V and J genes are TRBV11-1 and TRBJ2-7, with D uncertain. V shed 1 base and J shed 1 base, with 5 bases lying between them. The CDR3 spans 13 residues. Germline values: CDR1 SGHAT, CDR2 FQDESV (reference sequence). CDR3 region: CASSLGVSYEQYF. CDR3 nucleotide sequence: TGTGCCAGCAGCTTAGGCGTATCCTACGAGCAGTACTTC.

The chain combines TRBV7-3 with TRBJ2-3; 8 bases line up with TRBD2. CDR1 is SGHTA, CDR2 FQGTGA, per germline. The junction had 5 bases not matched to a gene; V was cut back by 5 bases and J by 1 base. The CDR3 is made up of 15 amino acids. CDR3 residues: CASSPSGGGTDTQYF. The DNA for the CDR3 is TGTGCCAGCAGCCCCTCCGGGGGGGGCACAGATACGCAGTATTTT.

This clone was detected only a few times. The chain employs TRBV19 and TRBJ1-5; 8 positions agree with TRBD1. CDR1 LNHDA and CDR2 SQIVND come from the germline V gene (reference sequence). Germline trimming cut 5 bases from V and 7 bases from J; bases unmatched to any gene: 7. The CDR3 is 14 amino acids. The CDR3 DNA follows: TGTGCCAGTAGTCCCAGGGGGCCCGGGCAGCCCCAGCATTTT. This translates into CASSPRGPGQPQHF.

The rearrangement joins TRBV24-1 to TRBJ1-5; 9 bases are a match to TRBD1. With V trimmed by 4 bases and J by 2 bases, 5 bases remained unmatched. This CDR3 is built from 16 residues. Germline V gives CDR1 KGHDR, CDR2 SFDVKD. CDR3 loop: CATSDPRTGGNQPQHF. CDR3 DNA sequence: TGTGCCACCAGTGACCCTCGGACAGGGGGCAATCAGCCCCAGCATTTT.

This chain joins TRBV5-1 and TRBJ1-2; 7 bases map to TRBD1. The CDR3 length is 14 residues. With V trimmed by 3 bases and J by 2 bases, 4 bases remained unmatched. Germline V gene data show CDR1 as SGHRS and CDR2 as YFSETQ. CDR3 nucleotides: TGCGCCAGCAGCTGGGGGGACAGCAACTATGGCTACACCTTC. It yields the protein CASSWGDSNYGYTF.

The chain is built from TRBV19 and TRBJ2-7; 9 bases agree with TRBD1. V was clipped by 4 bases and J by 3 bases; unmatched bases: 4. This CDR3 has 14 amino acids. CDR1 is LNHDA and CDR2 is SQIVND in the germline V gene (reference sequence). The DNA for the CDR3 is TGTGCCAGTAGTAGCGGGACAGGGCTCTACGAGCAGTACTTC. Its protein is CASSSGTGLYEQYF.

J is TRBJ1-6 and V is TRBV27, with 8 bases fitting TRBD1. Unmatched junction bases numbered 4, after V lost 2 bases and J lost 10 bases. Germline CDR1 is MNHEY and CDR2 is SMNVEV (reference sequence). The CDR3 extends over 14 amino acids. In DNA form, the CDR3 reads TGTGCCAGCAGTTTAGACAGGGGCCGATCACCCCTCCACTTT. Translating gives CASSLDRGRSPLHF.

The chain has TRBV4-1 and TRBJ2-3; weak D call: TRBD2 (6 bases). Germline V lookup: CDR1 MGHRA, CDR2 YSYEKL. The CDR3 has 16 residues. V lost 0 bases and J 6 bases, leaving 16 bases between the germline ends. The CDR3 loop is CASSQERGLSADTQYF. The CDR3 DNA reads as TGCGCCAGCAGCCAAGAGCGGGGCCTCTCCGCGGATACGCAGTATTTT.

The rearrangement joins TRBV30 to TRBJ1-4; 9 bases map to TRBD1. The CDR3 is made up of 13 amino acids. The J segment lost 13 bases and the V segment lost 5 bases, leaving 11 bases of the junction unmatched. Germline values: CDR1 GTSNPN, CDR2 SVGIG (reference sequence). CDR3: CAWGQGPKMGLFF. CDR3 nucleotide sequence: TGTGCCTGGGGACAGGGGCCAAAAATGGGACTGTTTTTT. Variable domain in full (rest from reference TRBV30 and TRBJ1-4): SQTIHQWPATLVQPVGSPLSLECTVEGTSNPNLYWYRQAAGRGLQLLFYSVGIGQISSEVPQNLSASRPQDRQFILSSKKLLLSDSGFYLCAWGQGPKMGLFFGSGTQLSVL.

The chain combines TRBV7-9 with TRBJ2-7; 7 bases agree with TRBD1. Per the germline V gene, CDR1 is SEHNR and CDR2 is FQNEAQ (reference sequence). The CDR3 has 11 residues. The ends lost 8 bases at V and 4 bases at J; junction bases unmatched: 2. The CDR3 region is CASETGYEQYF. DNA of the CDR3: TGTGCCAGCGAGACAGGGTACGAGCAGTACTTC.

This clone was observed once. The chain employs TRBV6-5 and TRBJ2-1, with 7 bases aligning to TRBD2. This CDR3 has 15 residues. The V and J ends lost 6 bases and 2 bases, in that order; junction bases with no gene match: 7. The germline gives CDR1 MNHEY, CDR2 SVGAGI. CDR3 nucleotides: TGTGCCAGCAGGGGAAGCGGGGCCACCTACAATGAGCAGTTCTTC. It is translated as CASRGSGATYNEQFF.